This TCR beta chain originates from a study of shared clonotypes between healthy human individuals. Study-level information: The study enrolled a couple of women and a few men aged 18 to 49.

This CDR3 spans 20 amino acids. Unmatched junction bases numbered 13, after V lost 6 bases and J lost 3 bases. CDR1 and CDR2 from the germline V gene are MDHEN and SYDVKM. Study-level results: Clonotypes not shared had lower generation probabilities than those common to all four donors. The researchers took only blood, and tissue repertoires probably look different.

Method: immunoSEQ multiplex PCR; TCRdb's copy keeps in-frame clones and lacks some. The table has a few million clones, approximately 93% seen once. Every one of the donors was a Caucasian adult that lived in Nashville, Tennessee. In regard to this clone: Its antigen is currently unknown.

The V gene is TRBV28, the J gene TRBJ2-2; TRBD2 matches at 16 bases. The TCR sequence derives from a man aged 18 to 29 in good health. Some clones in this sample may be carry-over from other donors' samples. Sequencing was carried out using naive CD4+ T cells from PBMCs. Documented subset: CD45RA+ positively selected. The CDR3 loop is CASSPPPGLAGGDYTGELFF. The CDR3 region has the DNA TGTGCCAGCAGCCCACCTCCGGGACTAGCGGGAGGGGATTACACCGGGGAGCTGTTTTTT.